Following are 8 T cell receptor beta chains from one sample sequenced in a study of blood T cells in healthy people across ages. Sample-barcoded 5' priming and a J-beta primer mix drove a second PCR of about 6 to 12 cycles. Via MiXCR, TCRdb re-called the 5' RACE reads, giving one row per CDR3 protein. The table records some 1,800,000 distinct CDR3 sequences, around 42% of them present only once. Input material: blood. All receptors come from a human donor in good health.

The chain employs TRBV5-1 and TRBJ2-3; D may be TRBD2 (5 bases). The CDR3 is 15 residues long. From germline, CDR1 is SGHRS and CDR2 YFSETQ. Trimming shortened V by 0 bases and J by 3 bases, and 11 bases separated the two germline ends. CDR3 amino acids: CASSLDNGGTDTQYF. In nucleotides, the CDR3 is TGCGCCAGCAGCTTGGACAACGGAGGAACAGATACGCAGTATTTT.

At least ten counts were recorded for this clonotype. J is TRBJ2-1 and V is TRBV6-5; unclear D gene. The ends were cut back, 2 bases at V and 3 bases at J, with 8 bases in the middle. The CDR3 sequence is 14 residues long. Germline V lookup: CDR1 MNHEY, CDR2 SVGAGI. CDR3 region: CASSYDGDYNEQFF. The CDR3 DNA reads as TGTGCCAGCAGTTACGACGGAGACTACAATGAGCAGTTCTTC.

The chain combines TRBV28 with TRBJ2-4, with D perhaps matching TRBD2 (5 bases). The J call may be wrong; the DNA end is better matched by TRBJ2-7. The CDR3 extends over 16 amino acids. Looked up from germline, CDR1 is MDHEN and CDR2 is SYDVKM. CDR3: CASTPPWFGENYEQYF. The CDR3 bases are TGTGCCAGCACCCCCCCCTGGTTTGGGGAGAACTACGAGCAGTACTTC.

J is TRBJ2-7 and V is TRBV7-2, with 7 positions matching TRBD1. J gave up 0 bases and V 3 bases, and 8 bases lay outside the gene matches. CDR1 is SGHTA and CDR2 is FQGNSA in the germline V gene. The CDR3 length is 16 residues. CDR3 sequence (DNA): TGTGCCAGCAGCTTCACCGGGACAGTGAGCTCCTACGAGCAGTACTTC. Translation gives CASSFTGTVSSYEQYF. Variable domain in full (rest from reference TRBV7-2 and TRBJ2-7): GAGVSQSPSNKVTEKGKDVELRCDPISGHTALYWYRQSLGQGLEFLIYFQGNSAPDKSGLPSDRFSAERTGGSVSTLTIQRTQQEDSAVYLCASSFTGTVSSYEQYFGPGTRLTVT.

This clonotype showed up just once. The genes are TRBV10-3 and TRBJ1-5, with D possibly being TRBD1 (5 bases). The CDR3 loop spans 17 amino acids. V was clipped by 0 bases and J by 2 bases, with 14 bases between them. Germline CDR1 is ENHRY and CDR2 is SYGVKD. The CDR3 loop reads CAISESVRGGGNQPQHF. The DNA of the CDR3 is TGTGCCATCAGTGAGTCGGTTAGGGGAGGTGGCAATCAGCCCCAGCATTTT.

This chain uses TRBV7-2 with TRBJ2-1, with 7 bases matching TRBD2. CDR3 length: 16 residues. Germline V gene data show CDR1 as SGHTA and CDR2 as FQGNSA. Trimming cost V 5 bases and J 2 bases; bases outside gene matches: 9. CDR3: CASSAFGGTTYNEQFF. The CDR3 bases are TGTGCCAGCAGCGCGTTCGGGGGGACCACCTACAATGAGCAGTTCTTC. Looking up the rest from reference TRBV7-2 and TRBJ2-1 gives the full variable domain: GAGVSQSPSNKVTEKGKDVELRCDPISGHTALYWYRQSLGQGLEFLIYFQGNSAPDKSGLPSDRFSAERTGGSVSTLTIQRTQQEDSAVYLCASSAFGGTTYNEQFFGPGTRLTVL.

The rearrangement uses TRBV2 and TRBJ1-2, with D possibly matching TRBD1 (6 bases). The CDR3 spans 17 residues. Trimming removed 8 bases from V and 4 bases from J, with 26 bases in between. CDR1 SNHLY and CDR2 FYNNEI come from the germline V gene. The chain's CDR3 is CASLPPGPSGGSYGYTF. CDR3 in DNA: TGTGCCAGCCTTCCCCCGGGACCTTCGGGGGGCTCCTATGGCTACACCTTC.

The rearrangement uses TRBV29-1 and TRBJ2-1, with 12 bases fitting TRBD2. Trimming took 6 bases from V and 7 from J; bases not matched to a gene: 25. Germline CDR1 reads SQVTM; CDR2 reads ANQGSEA. The CDR3 covers 20 residues. CDR3 DNA: TGCAGCGTCGTGTTGTGGGGGTACGGACTAGCGGGGTCCATAGGGAATGAGCAGTTCTTC. Amino acids: CSVVLWGYGLAGSIGNEQFF.